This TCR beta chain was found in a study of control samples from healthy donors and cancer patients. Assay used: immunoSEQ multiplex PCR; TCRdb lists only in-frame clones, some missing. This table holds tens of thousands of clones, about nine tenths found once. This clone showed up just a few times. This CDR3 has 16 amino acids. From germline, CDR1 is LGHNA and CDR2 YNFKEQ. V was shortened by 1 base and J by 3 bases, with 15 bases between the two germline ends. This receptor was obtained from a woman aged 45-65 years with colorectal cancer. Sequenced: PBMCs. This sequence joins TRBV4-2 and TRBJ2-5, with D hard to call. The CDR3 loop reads CASSQGGVWGEETQYF. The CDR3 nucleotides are TGTGCCAGCAGCCAAGGTGGAGTATGGGGTGAAGAGACCCAGTACTTC.